A selection of T cell receptor beta chains follows, all from one sample in a study of blood T cell repertoires in COVID-19. Some clones are missing from TCRdb's copy, which holds only in-frame ones; the method was immunoSEQ multiplex PCR. This sample has about 400,000 clones; roughly 87% occur once, and the top ten carry around 2%. The specimen was PBMCs or T cells enriched from blood (not recorded which). These TCRs come from a woman between 40 and 50 years old with acute COVID-19. CDR3s include the opening cysteine and the closing phenylalanine or tryptophan. A D gene is named only where the DNA matches it firmly. Only part of the rows carry a size: once, few, many, or a class if the clone is expanded.

CDR3: CASSPGQGGNYGYTF
DNA: TGTGCCAGCAGCCCGGGACAGGGGGGGAACTATGGCTACACCTTC
J: TRBJ1-2
D: TRBD1
V: TRBV5-4
size: once

CDR3: CASSRTTGGNTIYF
DNA: TGTGCCAGCAGCCGTACTACAGGGGGAAACACCATATATTTT
J: TRBJ1-3
D: -
V: TRBV7-8
size: -

CDR3: CASSFEYSPLHF
DNA: TGTGCCAGCAGTTTTGAGTATTCACCCCTCCACTTT
J: TRBJ1-6
D: -
V: TRBV12-3/TRBV12-4
size: -

CDR3: CATSRDAAGWNTGELFF
DNA: TGTGCCACCAGCAGAGATGCCGCGGGGTGGAACACCGGGGAGCTGTTTTTT
J: TRBJ2-2
D: -
V: TRBV15
size: -

CDR3: CASSPDREGLFF
DNA: TGTGCCAGCTCACCGGACAGGGAAGGACTGTTTTTT
J: TRBJ1-4
D: TRBD1
V: TRBV18
size: -

CDR3: CATSRDQASYEQYF
DNA: TGTGCCACCAGCAGAGATCAGGCCTCCTACGAGCAGTACTTC
J: TRBJ2-7
D: -
V: TRBV15
size: -

CDR3: CSVDRDRGHNEQFF
DNA: TGCAGCGTCGACCGGGACAGGGGCCACAATGAGCAGTTCTTC
J: TRBJ2-1
D: TRBD1
V: TRBV29-1
size: -

CDR3: CASSPWGSSYEQYF
DNA: TGTGCCAGCAGTCCCTGGGGCAGCTCCTACGAGCAGTACTTC
J: TRBJ2-7
D: -
V: TRBV6-5
size: -

CDR3: CASSLRLAGNTDTQYF
DNA: TGTGCCAGCAGCTTACGACTAGCGGGGAACACAGATACGCAGTATTTT
J: TRBJ2-3
D: TRBD2
V: TRBV3-1/TRBV3-2
size: -

CDR3: CASSKSGASYNEQFF
DNA: TGTGCCAGCAGTAAAAGCGGGGCCTCCTACAATGAGCAGTTCTTC
J: TRBJ2-1
D: TRBD2
V: TRBV6-5
size: -

CDR3: CASSPTGFKGELFF
DNA: TGTGCCAGCAGCCCTACAGGGTTCAAGGGGGAGCTGTTTTTT
J: TRBJ2-2
D: -
V: TRBV14
size: few

CDR3: CASSSEHRGAIYNEQFF
DNA: TGTGCCAGCAGCTCAGAACACAGGGGAGCGATCTACAATGAGCAGTTCTTC
J: TRBJ2-1
D: TRBD1
V: TRBV7-9
size: -

CDR3: CASSSTSGGYEQYF
DNA: TGTGCCAGCAGCTCGACTAGCGGGGGCTACGAGCAGTACTTC
J: TRBJ2-7
D: TRBD2
V: TRBV5-4
size: -

CDR3: CATSRGRNEKLFF
DNA: TGTGCCACCAGCAGGGGGCGGAATGAAAAACTGTTTTTT
J: TRBJ1-4
D: -
V: TRBV15
size: -

CDR3: CASRMGGTSSYNEQFF
DNA: TGCGCCAGCAGAATGGGGGGGACAAGCTCCTACAATGAGCAGTTCTTC
J: TRBJ2-1
D: -
V: TRBV5-1
size: once

CDR3: CASSIPRGYTGELFF
DNA: TGTGCCAGTAGTATACCCAGGGGGTACACCGGGGAGCTGTTTTTT
J: TRBJ2-2
D: TRBD1
V: TRBV19
size: -

CDR3: CASSHAGINQPQHF
DNA: TGTGCCAGCAGCCACGCAGGGATCAATCAGCCCCAGCATTTT
J: TRBJ1-5
D: -
V: TRBV3-1/TRBV3-2
size: -

CDR3: CASSYSQHRGHYGYTF
DNA: TGTGCCAGCAGTTACTCCCAGCACAGGGGGCACTATGGCTACACCTTC
J: TRBJ1-2
D: TRBD1
V: TRBV6-5
size: -

CDR3: CASSQGPQGHQPQHF
DNA: TGTGCCAGCAGCCAAGGCCCACAGGGACATCAGCCCCAGCATTTT
J: TRBJ1-5
D: -
V: TRBV3-1/TRBV3-2
size: -

CDR3: CASSSSQGGTEAFF
DNA: TGTGCCAGCAGCTCGAGTCAGGGAGGCACTGAAGCTTTCTTT
J: TRBJ1-1
D: -
V: TRBV7-9
size: -

CDR3: CAWMQAGTGELFF
DNA: TGTGCCTGGATGCAGGCGGGGACCGGGGAGCTGTTTTTT
J: TRBJ2-2
D: -
V: TRBV30
size: -

CDR3: CASSGQGYYGYTF
DNA: TGTGCCAGCAGCGGACAGGGGTACTATGGCTACACCTTC
J: TRBJ1-2
D: TRBD1
V: TRBV3-1/TRBV3-2
size: -

CDR3: CASSPQGAHEKLFF
DNA: TGCGCCAGCAGCCCTCAGGGGGCTCATGAAAAACTGTTTTTT
J: TRBJ1-4
D: TRBD1
V: TRBV5-1
size: -

CDR3: CAWSKKGQGNSPLHF
DNA: TGTGCCTGGAGTAAAAAAGGACAGGGGAATTCACCCCTCCACTTT
J: TRBJ1-6
D: TRBD1
V: TRBV30
size: -

CDR3: CASSSTGAGNTIYF
DNA: TGCGCCAGCAGCTCGACAGGGGCTGGAAACACCATATATTTT
J: TRBJ1-3
D: TRBD1
V: TRBV5-1
size: -

CDR3: CASSLRAGGASNRLDTEAFF
DNA: TGTGCCAGCAGTTTACGGGCAGGGGGCGCTTCAAATAGACTGGACACTGAAGCTTTCTTT
J: TRBJ1-1
D: TRBD1
V: TRBV27
size: few

CDR3: CASSFTGDDTEAFF
DNA: TGCGCCAGCAGCTTTACAGGGGATGACACTGAAGCTTTCTTT
J: TRBJ1-1
D: TRBD1
V: TRBV5-1
size: -